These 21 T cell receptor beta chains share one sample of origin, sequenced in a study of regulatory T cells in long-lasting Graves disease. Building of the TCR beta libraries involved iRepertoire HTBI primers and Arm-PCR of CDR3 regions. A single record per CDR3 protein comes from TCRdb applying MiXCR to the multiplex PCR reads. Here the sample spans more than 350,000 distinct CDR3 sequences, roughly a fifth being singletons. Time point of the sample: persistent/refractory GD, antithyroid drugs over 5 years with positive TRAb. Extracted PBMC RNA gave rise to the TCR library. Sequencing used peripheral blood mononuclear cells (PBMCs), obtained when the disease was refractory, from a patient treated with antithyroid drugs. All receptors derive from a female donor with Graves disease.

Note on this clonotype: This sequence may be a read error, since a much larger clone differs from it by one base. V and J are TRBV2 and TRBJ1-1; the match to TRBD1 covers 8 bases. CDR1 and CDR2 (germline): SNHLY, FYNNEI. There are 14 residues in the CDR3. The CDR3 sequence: CASASDRANIEAFF. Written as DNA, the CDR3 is TGTGCCAGCGCCTCGGACAGGGCGAACATTGAAGCTTTCTTT.

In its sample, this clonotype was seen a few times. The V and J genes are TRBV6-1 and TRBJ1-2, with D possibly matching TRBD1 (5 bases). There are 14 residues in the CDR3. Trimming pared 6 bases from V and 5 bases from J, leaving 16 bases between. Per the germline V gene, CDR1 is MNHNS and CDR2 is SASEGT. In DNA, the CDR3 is TGTGCCAGCAGCCCCAAGGGGTTCCAATATGGCTACACCTTC. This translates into CASSPKGFQYGYTF.

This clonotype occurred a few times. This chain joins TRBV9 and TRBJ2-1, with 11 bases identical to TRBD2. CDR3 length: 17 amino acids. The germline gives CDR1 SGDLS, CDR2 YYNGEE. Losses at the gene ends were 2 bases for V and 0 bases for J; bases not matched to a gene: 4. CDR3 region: CASSVASGRYSYNEQFF. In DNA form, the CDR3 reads TGTGCCAGCAGCGTGGCTAGCGGGAGGTACTCCTACAATGAGCAGTTCTTC.

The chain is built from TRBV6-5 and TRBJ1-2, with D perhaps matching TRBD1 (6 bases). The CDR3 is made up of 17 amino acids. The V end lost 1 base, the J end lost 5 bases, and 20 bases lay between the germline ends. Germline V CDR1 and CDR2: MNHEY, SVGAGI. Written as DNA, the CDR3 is TGTGCCAGCAGTTACTGGGACACCCTTAAACGGGAGTATGGCTACACCTTC. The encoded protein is CASSYWDTLKREYGYTF.

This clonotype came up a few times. The CDR3 loop reads CASNSGGRALYNEQFF. In DNA, the CDR3 is TGTGCCAGCAATAGCGGCGGGAGGGCCCTCTACAATGAGCAGTTCTTC. The chain couples TRBV28 to TRBJ2-1; 9 bases map to TRBD2. Germline V lookup: CDR1 MDHEN, CDR2 SYDVKM. J gave up 3 bases and V 7 bases, and 10 bases lay outside the gene matches. This CDR3 has 16 residues. Looking up the rest from reference TRBV28 and TRBJ2-1 gives the full variable domain: DVKVTQSSRYLVKRTGEKVFLECVQDMDHENMFWYRQDPGLGLRLIYFSYDVKMKEKGDIPEGYSVSREKKERFSLILESASTNQTSMYLCASNSGGRALYNEQFFGPGTRLTVL.

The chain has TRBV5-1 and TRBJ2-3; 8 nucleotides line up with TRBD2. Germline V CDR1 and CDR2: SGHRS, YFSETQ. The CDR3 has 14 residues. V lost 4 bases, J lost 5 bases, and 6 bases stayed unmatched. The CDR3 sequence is CASSRRAGVDTQYF. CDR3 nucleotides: TGCGCCAGCAGCAGGAGAGCGGGAGTAGATACGCAGTATTTT.

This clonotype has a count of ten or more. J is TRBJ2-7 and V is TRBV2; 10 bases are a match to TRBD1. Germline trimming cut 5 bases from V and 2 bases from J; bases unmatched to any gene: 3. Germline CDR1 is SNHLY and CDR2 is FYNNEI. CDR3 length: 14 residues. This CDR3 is CASSLDRGTYEQYF. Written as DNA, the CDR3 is TGTGCCAGCAGTTTGGACAGGGGGACCTACGAGCAGTACTTC.

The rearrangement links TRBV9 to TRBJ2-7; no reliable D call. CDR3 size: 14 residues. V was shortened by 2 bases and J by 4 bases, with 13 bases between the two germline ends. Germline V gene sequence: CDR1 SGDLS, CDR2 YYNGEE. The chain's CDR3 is CASSVDPTTYEQYF. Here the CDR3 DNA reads TGTGCCAGCAGCGTCGACCCTACCACTTACGAGCAGTACTTC.

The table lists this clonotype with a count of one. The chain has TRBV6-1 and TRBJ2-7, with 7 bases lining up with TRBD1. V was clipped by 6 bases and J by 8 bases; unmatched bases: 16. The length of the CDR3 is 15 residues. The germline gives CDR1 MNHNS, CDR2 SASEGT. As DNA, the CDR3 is TGTGCCAGCAGCCCTTCCGACAGGGATTACTTGAAGCAGTACTTC. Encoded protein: CASSPSDRDYLKQYF.

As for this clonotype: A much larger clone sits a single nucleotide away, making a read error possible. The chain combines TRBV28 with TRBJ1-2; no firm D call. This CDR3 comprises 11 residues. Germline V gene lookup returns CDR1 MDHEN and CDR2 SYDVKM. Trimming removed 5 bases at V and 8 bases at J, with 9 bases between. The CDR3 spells CASSPPIGYTF. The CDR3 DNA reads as TGTGCCAGCAGTCCCCCCATAGGCTACACCTTC.

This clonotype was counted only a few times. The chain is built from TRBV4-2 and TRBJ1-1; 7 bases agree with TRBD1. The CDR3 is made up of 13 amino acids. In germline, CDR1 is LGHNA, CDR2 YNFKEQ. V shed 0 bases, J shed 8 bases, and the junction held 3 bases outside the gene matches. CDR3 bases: TGTGCCAGCAGCCAAGAAGGGGGCGCGGAAGCTTTCTTT. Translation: CASSQEGGAEAFF.

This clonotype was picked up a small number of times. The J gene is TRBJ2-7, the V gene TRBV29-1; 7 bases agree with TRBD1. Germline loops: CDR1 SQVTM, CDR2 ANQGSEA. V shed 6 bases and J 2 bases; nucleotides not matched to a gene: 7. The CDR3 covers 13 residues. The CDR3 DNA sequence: TGCAGCGTCCCGGGACAGTCAACCTACGAGCAGTACTTC. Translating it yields CSVPGQSTYEQYF.

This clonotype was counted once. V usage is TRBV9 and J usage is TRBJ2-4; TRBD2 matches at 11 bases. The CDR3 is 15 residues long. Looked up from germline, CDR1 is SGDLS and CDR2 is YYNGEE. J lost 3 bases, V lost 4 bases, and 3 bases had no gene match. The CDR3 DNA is TGTGCCAGCAGCCTAGCGGGAGGAGGCAAAAACATTCAGTACTTC. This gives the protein CASSLAGGGKNIQYF. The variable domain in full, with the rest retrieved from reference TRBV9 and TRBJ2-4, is DSGVTQTPKHLITATGQRVTLRCSPRSGDLSVYWYQQSLDQGLQFLIQYYNGEERAKGNILERFSAQQFPDLHSELNLSSLELGDSALYFCASSLAGGGKNIQYFGAGTRLSVL.

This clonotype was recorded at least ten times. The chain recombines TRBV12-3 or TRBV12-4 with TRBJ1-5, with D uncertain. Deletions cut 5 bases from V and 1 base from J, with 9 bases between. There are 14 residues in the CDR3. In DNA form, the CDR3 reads TGTGCCAGCAGTCGAAGGGAGAGCAATCAGCCCCAGCATTTT. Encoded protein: CASSRRESNQPQHF.

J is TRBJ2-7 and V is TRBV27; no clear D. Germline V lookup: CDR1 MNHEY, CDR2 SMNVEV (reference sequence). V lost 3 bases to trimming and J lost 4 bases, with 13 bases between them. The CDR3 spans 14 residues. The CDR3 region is CASSFGVGKYEQYF. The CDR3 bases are TGTGCCAGCAGTTTTGGGGTAGGAAAATACGAGCAGTACTTC.

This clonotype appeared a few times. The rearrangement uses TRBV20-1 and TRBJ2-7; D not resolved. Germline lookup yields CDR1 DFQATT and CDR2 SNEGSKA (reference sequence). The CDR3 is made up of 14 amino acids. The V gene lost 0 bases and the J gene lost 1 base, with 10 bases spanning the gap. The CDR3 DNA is TGCAGTGCTAGAGACCTAGTCAAGTCCTACGAGCAGTACTTC. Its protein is CSARDLVKSYEQYF.

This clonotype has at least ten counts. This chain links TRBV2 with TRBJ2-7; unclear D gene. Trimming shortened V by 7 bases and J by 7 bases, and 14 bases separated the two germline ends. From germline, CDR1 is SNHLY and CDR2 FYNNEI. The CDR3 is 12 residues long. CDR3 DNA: TGTGCCAGCAATCCAGCTTCCGAAGAGCAGTACTTC. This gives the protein CASNPASEEQYF. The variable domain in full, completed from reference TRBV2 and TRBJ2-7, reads EPEVTQTPSHQVTQMGQEVILRCVPISNHLYFYWYRQILGQKVEFLVSFYNNEISEKSEIFDDQFSVERPDGSNFTLKIRSTKLEDSAMYFCASNPASEEQYFGPGTRLTVT.

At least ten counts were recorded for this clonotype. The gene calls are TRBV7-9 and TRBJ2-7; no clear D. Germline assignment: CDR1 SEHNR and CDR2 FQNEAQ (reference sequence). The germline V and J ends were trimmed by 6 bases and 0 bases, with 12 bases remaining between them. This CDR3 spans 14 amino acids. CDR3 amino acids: CASRSVTDSYEQYF. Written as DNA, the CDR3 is TGTGCCAGCAGATCCGTGACGGACTCCTACGAGCAGTACTTC.

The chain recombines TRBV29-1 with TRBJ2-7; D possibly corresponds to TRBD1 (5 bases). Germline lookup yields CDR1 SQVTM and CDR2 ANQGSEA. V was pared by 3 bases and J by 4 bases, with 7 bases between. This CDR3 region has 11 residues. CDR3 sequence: CSVEDTYEQYF. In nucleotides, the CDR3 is TGCAGCGTTGAGGACACTTACGAGCAGTACTTC.

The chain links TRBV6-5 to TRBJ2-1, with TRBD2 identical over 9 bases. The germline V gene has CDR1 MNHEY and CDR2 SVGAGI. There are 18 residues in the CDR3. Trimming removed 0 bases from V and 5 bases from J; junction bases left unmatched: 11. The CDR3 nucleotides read TGTGCCAGCAGTTACTCCCGAGTACCTAGCGGGGATAACAATGAGCAGTTCTTC. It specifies CASSYSRVPSGDNNEQFF.

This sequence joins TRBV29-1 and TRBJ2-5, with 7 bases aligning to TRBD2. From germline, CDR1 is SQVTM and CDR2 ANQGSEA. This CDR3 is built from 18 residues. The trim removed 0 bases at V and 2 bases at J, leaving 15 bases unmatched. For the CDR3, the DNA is TGCAGCGTTGAAGATAGCAGCGGGACGAGTGGGGTACAAGAGACCCAGTACTTC. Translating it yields CSVEDSSGTSGVQETQYF.